This is a list of T cell receptor beta chains from one sample in a study of blood T cell repertoires in COVID-19. TCRdb's copy holds only in-frame clones and misses some; the assay was immunoSEQ multiplex PCR. Here the sample spans hundreds of thousands of clones, over 70% being singletons. Sequencing was carried out using peripheral blood. These receptors all stem from a woman at least 80 years old with acute or convalescent COVID-19. Both conserved end residues are trimmed from each CDR3. Fields, in order: J gene, V gene, clone size, CDR3 protein. Rows give clone size only sometimes, using once, few, many, or a class for an expanded clone.

j_call: TRBJ1-5
v_call: TRBV5-1
clone_size: NA
cdr3_aa: ASSLGGRNQPQH

j_call: TRBJ1-1
v_call: TRBV6-5
clone_size: NA
cdr3_aa: ASSYSSRRDTEAF

j_call: TRBJ2-3
v_call: TRBV7-9
clone_size: NA
cdr3_aa: ASSFMGVRDTQY

j_call: TRBJ2-7
v_call: TRBV10-3
clone_size: NA
cdr3_aa: AISESSGRYEQY

j_call: TRBJ1-2
v_call: TRBV29-1
clone_size: NA
cdr3_aa: SAGEGRNYGYT

j_call: TRBJ2-7
v_call: TRBV5-1
clone_size: NA
cdr3_aa: ASSPLGGLAGDEQY

j_call: TRBJ2-7
v_call: TRBV5-1
clone_size: NA
cdr3_aa: ASSLAQGAREQY

j_call: TRBJ1-1
v_call: TRBV5-1
clone_size: NA
cdr3_aa: ASSLQGNTEAF

j_call: TRBJ2-7
v_call: TRBV7-2
clone_size: NA
cdr3_aa: ASSFNVGGGAYEQY

j_call: TRBJ2-1
v_call: TRBV19
clone_size: NA
cdr3_aa: ASSGWTSGDGENEQF

j_call: TRBJ1-2
v_call: TRBV19
clone_size: few
cdr3_aa: ASSLLDKGGYT

j_call: TRBJ1-5
v_call: TRBV29-1
clone_size: few
cdr3_aa: SVEQGKNQPQH

j_call: TRBJ1-2
v_call: TRBV19
clone_size: NA
cdr3_aa: ASNKQGLGYGYT

j_call: TRBJ2-1
v_call: TRBV5-4
clone_size: NA
cdr3_aa: ATRPRAASGGASYNEQF

j_call: TRBJ2-7
v_call: TRBV5-1
clone_size: few
cdr3_aa: ASSLGGVGFYEQY

j_call: TRBJ1-5
v_call: TRBV3-1/TRBV3-2
clone_size: NA
cdr3_aa: ASSQGRSGNQPQH

j_call: TRBJ2-7
v_call: TRBV7-9
clone_size: few
cdr3_aa: ASSLVGGPTPYEQY

j_call: TRBJ1-5
v_call: TRBV27
clone_size: NA
cdr3_aa: ASTASRNQPQH

j_call: TRBJ1-5
v_call: TRBV19
clone_size: NA
cdr3_aa: ASSHPGTGSQPQH

j_call: TRBJ1-1
v_call: TRBV7-9
clone_size: NA
cdr3_aa: ASSLTVNTEAF

j_call: TRBJ2-2
v_call: TRBV6-5
clone_size: NA
cdr3_aa: ASKRDRVTEELF

j_call: TRBJ2-6
v_call: TRBV11-2
clone_size: NA
cdr3_aa: ASSLVWGLSGANVLT

j_call: TRBJ2-1
v_call: TRBV5-5
clone_size: NA
cdr3_aa: ASSSAGLAAYNEQF

j_call: TRBJ1-5
v_call: TRBV4-1
clone_size: NA
cdr3_aa: ASSQEQGVGQPQH

j_call: TRBJ1-1
v_call: TRBV7-9
clone_size: few
cdr3_aa: ASSTGRNTEAF

j_call: TRBJ1-2
v_call: TRBV5-6
clone_size: NA
cdr3_aa: ASSRDRTTYGYT

j_call: TRBJ2-5
v_call: TRBV18
clone_size: few
cdr3_aa: ASSSMTGSVGPQY

j_call: TRBJ1-1
v_call: TRBV3-1/TRBV3-2
clone_size: NA
cdr3_aa: ASGTAGRRNTEAF

j_call: TRBJ1-3
v_call: TRBV6-8
clone_size: NA
cdr3_aa: ASSHRQGSGNTIY

j_call: TRBJ2-1
v_call: TRBV4-1
clone_size: NA
cdr3_aa: ASSREGTGDSYNEQF

j_call: TRBJ1-4
v_call: TRBV7-2
clone_size: NA
cdr3_aa: ASSPQPGATNEKLF

j_call: TRBJ2-5
v_call: TRBV6-5
clone_size: NA
cdr3_aa: ASSYSHRAGETQY

j_call: TRBJ1-5
v_call: TRBV28
clone_size: NA
cdr3_aa: ASRGQGKPQH

j_call: TRBJ1-1
v_call: TRBV21-1
clone_size: NA
cdr3_aa: ASSGRDRENTEAF

j_call: TRBJ1-4
v_call: TRBV7-2
clone_size: NA
cdr3_aa: ASSETVVTNEKLF

j_call: TRBJ2-1
v_call: TRBV7-2
clone_size: NA
cdr3_aa: ASSVGVLAGELTYNEQF

j_call: TRBJ1-1
v_call: TRBV27
clone_size: NA
cdr3_aa: ASSSQGNTEAF

j_call: TRBJ2-5
v_call: TRBV7-9
clone_size: once
cdr3_aa: ASTPGARTGKETQY

j_call: TRBJ2-1
v_call: TRBV6-5
clone_size: NA
cdr3_aa: ASSQQGSSYNEQF

j_call: TRBJ2-2
v_call: TRBV9
clone_size: NA
cdr3_aa: ASSPGHGLAGELF

j_call: TRBJ1-2
v_call: TRBV12-2
clone_size: NA
cdr3_aa: ASPAFSRGRGAGLSSILYGYT

j_call: TRBJ2-7
v_call: TRBV6-5
clone_size: NA
cdr3_aa: ASSRTQGMSYEQY

j_call: TRBJ2-7
v_call: TRBV19
clone_size: few
cdr3_aa: ASSPGGGYEQY

j_call: TRBJ1-6
v_call: TRBV6-6
clone_size: NA
cdr3_aa: ASSGRTGDSPLH

j_call: TRBJ1-5
v_call: TRBV3-1/TRBV3-2
clone_size: NA
cdr3_aa: ASSLWTENQPQH

j_call: TRBJ2-1
v_call: TRBV10-3
clone_size: NA
cdr3_aa: AIMEQGSEQF

j_call: TRBJ2-3
v_call: TRBV6-5
clone_size: NA
cdr3_aa: ASSPMTSGRDTQY

j_call: TRBJ2-7
v_call: TRBV11-3
clone_size: NA
cdr3_aa: ASSLAVNYEQY

j_call: TRBJ1-1
v_call: TRBV20-1
clone_size: NA
cdr3_aa: SASSGPEAF

j_call: TRBJ2-3
v_call: TRBV19
clone_size: NA
cdr3_aa: ASSILGQGAAGDTQY

j_call: TRBJ2-7
v_call: TRBV5-1
clone_size: once
cdr3_aa: ASRLGTGSYEQY

j_call: TRBJ1-1
v_call: TRBV7-9
clone_size: NA
cdr3_aa: ASSFGMSDTEAF

j_call: TRBJ2-3
v_call: TRBV6-6
clone_size: NA
cdr3_aa: ASSYGLAGGTDTQY

j_call: TRBJ2-7
v_call: TRBV5-6
clone_size: NA
cdr3_aa: ASSPRTRKQY

j_call: TRBJ2-7
v_call: TRBV5-1
clone_size: NA
cdr3_aa: ASSLEAGSYEQY

j_call: TRBJ1-6
v_call: TRBV6-5
clone_size: NA
cdr3_aa: ASKVGTGESPLH

j_call: TRBJ2-7
v_call: TRBV18
clone_size: NA
cdr3_aa: ASSPGLAGNEQY

j_call: TRBJ1-2
v_call: TRBV4-1
clone_size: once
cdr3_aa: ASSHGTDYGYT

j_call: TRBJ2-3
v_call: TRBV7-2
clone_size: NA
cdr3_aa: ASSITDISAQY